The 22 T cell receptor beta chains in this list originate from one sample, sequenced in a study of T-cell memory formation after mild COVID-19. In TCRdb, the 5' RACE reads were re-called with MiXCR into one record per CDR3 protein. This table holds around 250,000 distinct CDR3 sequences, 15% found once. The specimen was PBMCs or a T cell subset sorted from them (not recorded which). The source of these receptors is an adult woman who had mild COVID-19 (a few samples of this study predate the infection). Cell type and time point are not known.

The gene calls are TRBV7-2 and TRBJ1-6; a possible D gene is TRBD1 (5 bases). The CDR3 runs 14 residues. V lost 6 bases, J lost 9 bases, and 15 bases lay in between. Germline V lookup: CDR1 SGHTA, CDR2 FQGNSA. The CDR3 region is CASRGLGDGSPLHF. The CDR3, as DNA: TGTGCCAGCAGGGGATTAGGGGATGGTTCACCCCTCCACTTT. Using reference TRBV7-2 and TRBJ1-6 for the parts outside the CDR3, the full variable domain is GAGVSQSPSNKVTEKGKDVELRCDPISGHTALYWYRQSLGQGLEFLIYFQGNSAPDKSGLPSDRFSAERTGGSVSTLTIQRTQQEDSAVYLCASRGLGDGSPLHFGNGTRLTVT.

This clonotype turned up a few times. The V and J genes are TRBV4-2 and TRBJ2-1; weak D call: TRBD1 (6 bases). CDR1 is LGHNA and CDR2 is YNFKEQ in the germline V gene. Trimming removed 3 bases at V and 10 bases at J, with 10 bases between. CDR3 size: 12 residues. The CDR3 here is CASSQGHSEQFF. In nucleotides, the CDR3 is TGTGCCAGCAGCCAGGGACATAGCGAGCAGTTCTTC.

The V call is TRBV5-1, the J call TRBJ2-2; 9 bases match TRBD1. Losses at the gene ends were 4 bases for V and 3 bases for J; bases not matched to a gene: 4. Germline-derived CDR1 and CDR2 are SGHRS and YFSETQ. This CDR3 is built from 15 residues. CDR3 protein: CASSTGQGHTGELFF. The CDR3 coding sequence is TGCGCCAGCAGCACGGGACAGGGACACACCGGGGAGCTGTTTTTT.

This clonotype was detected only a few times. This chain uses TRBV20-1 with TRBJ1-1; 8 positions agree with TRBD1. CDR3 length equals 13 residues. Germline-derived CDR1 and CDR2 are DFQATT and SNEGSKA (reference sequence). V dropped 6 bases and J dropped 4; count of bases not matched to a gene: 7. CDR3 amino acids: CSAPNRGTTEAFF. The CDR3 DNA follows: TGCAGTGCACCTAACAGGGGGACCACTGAAGCTTTCTTT.

This clonotype was seen only a few times. The rearrangement uses TRBV4-2 and TRBJ2-1; D not resolved. Trimming pared 0 bases from V and 4 bases from J, leaving 10 bases between. Germline assignment: CDR1 LGHNA and CDR2 YNFKEQ. CDR3 length: 15 residues. The CDR3 DNA sequence: TGTGCCAGCAGCCAAGAACGTCAGCTATACAATGAGCAGTTCTTC. Protein: CASSQERQLYNEQFF.

This clonotype was picked up many times. CDR3 nucleotide sequence: TGTGCCAGCACCTCGGGGTTAGGCGAGCAGTTCTTC. Translation gives CASTSGLGEQFF. The V call is TRBV12-3 or TRBV12-4, the J call TRBJ2-1; possible D gene TRBD2, 5 bases. This CDR3 has 12 residues. The V and J ends lost 7 bases and 10 bases respectively, with 14 bases between them.

This clonotype has ten or more counts. This chain links TRBV28 with TRBJ1-3, with D tentatively TRBD1 (6 bases). Germline V gene data show CDR1 as MDHEN and CDR2 as SYDVKM. V lost 5 bases and J lost 4, with 24 bases in between. The CDR3 is 18 residues long. The CDR3 protein is CASSPFLYSGQGGNTIYF. The CDR3 nucleotides read TGTGCCAGCAGTCCCTTTTTATACTCGGGACAAGGCGGAAACACCATATATTTT.

This clonotype was found a few times. The chain joins TRBV7-9 to TRBJ2-2; the D gene could be TRBD1 or TRBD2 (5 bases each). Germline CDR1 SEHNR, CDR2 FQNEAQ (reference sequence). The CDR3 sequence is 17 residues long. Between the trimmed V and J ends, which lost 2 bases and 0 bases, there was a span of 13 bases. In DNA, the CDR3 is TGTGCCAGCAGCTTAAGGCAGGGACCCGCGAACACCGGGGAGCTGTTTTTT. Protein: CASSLRQGPANTGELFF. Complete variable domain (other parts from reference TRBV7-9 and TRBJ2-2): DTGVSQNPRHKITKRGQNVTFRCDPISEHNRLYWYRQTLGQGPEFLTYFQNEAQLEKSRLLSDRFSAERPKGSFSTLEIQRTEQGDSAMYLCASSLRQGPANTGELFFGEGSRLTVL.

The chain combines TRBV15 with TRBJ2-1; tentatively, D is TRBD1 (6 bases). There are 17 residues in the CDR3. CDR1 and CDR2 from the germline V gene are LNHNV and YYDKDF (reference sequence). The V gene lost 3 bases and the J gene lost 10 bases, with 25 bases spanning the gap. CDR3 residues: CATSSFKLGGEREEQFF. The CDR3 DNA sequence: TGTGCCACCAGCAGCTTTAAATTAGGGGGTGAGAGGGAGGAGCAGTTCTTC. Based on the CDR3 plus reference TRBV15 and TRBJ2-1, the full variable domain is DAMVIQNPRYQVTQFGKPVTLSCSQTLNHNVMYWYQQKSSQAPKLLFHYYDKDFNNEADTPDNFQSRRPNTSFCFLDIRSPGLGDTAMYLCATSSFKLGGEREEQFFGPGTRLTVL.

The chain recombines TRBV5-1 with TRBJ2-2, with D perhaps TRBD1 (6 bases). The CDR3 is 16 residues long. V was shortened by 4 bases and J by 7 bases, with 20 bases between the two germline ends. CDR1 is SGHRS, CDR2 YFSETQ, per germline. The CDR3 sequence is CASSLRFRGPVGELFF. The CDR3 DNA follows: TGCGCCAGCAGCCTTCGGTTCAGGGGCCCCGTCGGGGAGCTGTTTTTT.

V gene TRBV6-5 combines with J gene TRBJ1-2; 8 bases align to TRBD1. Germline CDR1 MNHEY, CDR2 SVGAGI. This CDR3 has 14 amino acids. After removal of 2 bases from V and 7 bases from J, the junction contained 6 bases not matched to a gene. The CDR3 coding sequence is TGTGCCAGCAGTTACGCAGGACAGGGACGTGGCTACACCTTC. Its protein product is CASSYAGQGRGYTF.

This clonotype was found once. The rearrangement joins TRBV12-3 or TRBV12-4 to TRBJ1-1; D not resolved. The V end was cut by 5 bases, the J end by 1 base, with 14 bases between. The CDR3 is 15 residues long. The DNA for the CDR3 is TGTGCCAGCAGTGCCCCCCCGGTGGGGAACACTGAAGCTTTCTTT. The encoded protein is CASSAPPVGNTEAFF.

This clonotype was observed a few times. The chain combines TRBV9 with TRBJ2-3; possibly TRBD1 or TRBD2 for D (7 bases each). Germline CDR1 is SGDLS and CDR2 is YYNGEE. Trimming removed 3 bases at V and 3 bases at J, with 17 bases between. This CDR3 is built from 16 residues. The CDR3 coding sequence is TGTGCCAGCAGCGGAAGACAGGGAGGGTGGACAGATACGCAGTATTTT. It is translated as CASSGRQGGWTDTQYF.

This clonotype was detected a few times. V gene TRBV5-1 combines with J gene TRBJ2-3; D gene unclear. The germline CDR1 and CDR2 sequences are SGHRS and YFSETQ. Trimming left V 2 bases short and J 2 bases short, with 3 bases between. The CDR3 extends over 12 amino acids. CDR3 sequence (DNA): TGCGCCAGCAGCTTCCCCACAGATACGCAGTATTTT. Its translation is CASSFPTDTQYF.

This clonotype occurred a few times. V usage is TRBV7-2 and J usage is TRBJ2-3; 7 nucleotides line up with TRBD2. The CDR3 extends over 15 amino acids. The V gene end was trimmed by 5 bases and the J gene end by 0 bases; junction bases not matched to a gene: 5. The germline V gene encodes CDR1 SGHTA and CDR2 FQGNSA. Written as DNA, the CDR3 is TGTGCCAGCAGCCTCAAGCGGGGTAGCACAGATACGCAGTATTTT. Translating gives CASSLKRGSTDTQYF.

This rearrangement joins TRBV7-8 to TRBJ1-2; 9 bases fit TRBD1. Germline V gives CDR1 SGHVS, CDR2 FQNEAQ. The junction had 1 base not matched to a gene; V was cut back by 1 base and J by 4 bases. This CDR3 has 14 amino acids. CDR3 residues: CASSLGDRVYGYTF. The DNA of the CDR3 is TGTGCCAGCAGCTTAGGGGACAGGGTCTATGGCTACACCTTC.

This clonotype was detected only a few times. V usage is TRBV18 and J usage is TRBJ2-2; no reliable D call. The CDR3 has 13 amino acids. Per germline, CDR1 KGHSH and CDR2 LQKENI. The V and J ends lost 4 bases and 5 bases respectively, with 8 bases between them. CDR3 amino acids: CASSQTETGELFF. CDR3 sequence (DNA): TGTGCCAGCTCACAGACCGAGACCGGGGAGCTGTTTTTT.

The J gene is TRBJ2-2, the V gene TRBV12-3 or TRBV12-4; TRBD2 matches at 10 bases. The CDR3 sequence is 15 residues long. After removal of 6 bases from V and 6 bases from J, the junction contained 7 bases not matched to a gene. CDR3: CASSPTSGYAGELFF. The CDR3 nucleotides read TGTGCCAGCAGCCCGACTAGCGGGTATGCCGGGGAGCTGTTTTTT.

Points on this clonotype: An end of the junction differs from the germline gene, which may be a read error. The chain is built from TRBV19 and TRBJ1-6; D is possibly TRBD1 (5 bases). This CDR3 has 16 amino acids. Germline V lookup: CDR1 LNHDA, CDR2 SQIVND (reference sequence). CDR3 in DNA: TGTGCCGGTAGTTTGGACACAAGCTCCTATAATTCACCCCTCCACTTT. It is translated as CAGSLDTSSYNSPLHF.

The sample holds many counts of this clonotype. The chain joins TRBV5-1 to TRBJ1-1; D possibly corresponds to TRBD1 (6 bases). Germline assignment: CDR1 SGHRS and CDR2 YFSETQ. The CDR3 has 14 residues. Trimming left V 3 bases short and J 0 bases short, with 9 bases between. The CDR3 sequence is CASSSGTLNTEAFF. CDR3 nucleotide sequence: TGCGCCAGCAGCTCGGGGACATTGAACACTGAAGCTTTCTTT.

The chain couples TRBV7-9 to TRBJ2-7; a possible D gene is TRBD2 (6 bases). The V end lost 5 bases, the J end lost 1 base, and 18 bases lay between the germline ends. This CDR3 is built from 16 residues. Per the germline V gene, CDR1 is SEHNR and CDR2 is FQNEAQ (reference sequence). The chain's CDR3 is CASSHWDWSYSYEQYF. CDR3 coding DNA: TGTGCCAGCAGCCACTGGGACTGGTCATATTCCTACGAGCAGTACTTC.

This clonotype was seen only a few times. In DNA form, the CDR3 reads TGTGCCAGCAGCCAAGCAGTGACGGGACGGACGGCCTCTGGAAACACCATATATTTT. It encodes CASSQAVTGRTASGNTIYF. The chain employs TRBV3-1 and TRBJ1-3; D possibly corresponds to TRBD1 (5 bases). CDR3 length equals 19 residues. V was clipped by 1 base and J by 0 bases, with 19 bases between them. Germline values: CDR1 LGHDT, CDR2 YNNKEL (reference sequence).